These 20 T cell receptor beta chains were sequenced from one sample in a study of blood T cell repertoires in COVID-19. Data came from immunoSEQ multiplex PCR; TCRdb stores just in-frame clones and leaves some out. The data show more than 120,000 clones, 87% seen once. The sample comprised peripheral blood. These receptors were obtained from a man between 45 and 60 years old who had recovered from COVID-19.

This rearrangement joins TRBV7-9 to TRBJ2-6; 8 nucleotides align to TRBD1. CDR1 is SEHNR, CDR2 FQNEAQ, per germline (reference sequence). The CDR3 totals 17 residues. V shed 5 bases, J shed 0 bases, and the junction held 6 bases outside the gene matches. The chain's CDR3 is CASSRDRLTSGANVLTF. Written as DNA, the CDR3 is TGTGCCAGCAGCAGGGACAGGCTCACCTCTGGGGCCAACGTCCTGACTTTC.

The table lists this clone with a few counts. The chain has TRBV6-2 or TRBV6-3 and TRBJ2-5; 7 bases align to TRBD1. Germline V gene data show CDR1 as MNHEY and CDR2 as SVGEGT. The CDR3 spans 13 residues. The V and J ends lost 0 bases and 5 bases, in that order; junction bases with no gene match: 0. CDR3 residues: CASSYSDRETQYF. The CDR3 DNA reads TGTGCCAGCAGTTACTCGGACAGGGAGACCCAGTACTTC.

V usage is TRBV11-2 and J usage is TRBJ2-1; the match to TRBD1 covers 8 bases. CDR3 length: 14 residues. V shed 5 bases, J shed 6 bases, and the junction held 6 bases outside the gene matches. CDR1 and CDR2 (germline): SGHAT, FQNNGV. CDR3 loop: CASSPDRGSNEQFF. CDR3 nucleotides: TGTGCCAGCAGCCCTGACAGGGGTAGCAATGAGCAGTTCTTC. Filled out from reference TRBV11-2 and TRBJ2-1, the complete variable domain reads EAGVAQSPRYKIIEKRQSVAFWCNPISGHATLYWYQQILGQGPKLLIQFQNNGVVDDSQLPKDRFSAERLKGVDSTLKIQPAKLEDSAVYLCASSPDRGSNEQFFGPGTRLTVL.

The chain links TRBV9 to TRBJ1-4; D unresolved. Germline V CDR1 and CDR2: SGDLS, YYNGEE. The CDR3 runs 15 residues. Trimming pared 0 bases from V and 2 bases from J, leaving 8 bases between. CDR3 region: CASSVAGRTNEKLFF. The CDR3 DNA reads as TGTGCCAGCAGCGTAGCGGGTAGGACTAATGAAAAACTGTTTTTT.

V usage is TRBV19 and J usage is TRBJ1-2; no clear D gene. V gave up 3 bases and J gave up 4 bases, with 21 bases separating them. Germline V CDR1 and CDR2: LNHDA, SQIVND (reference sequence). The CDR3 has 17 residues. The CDR3 loop is CASSIIGTASSFYGYTF. Here the CDR3 DNA reads TGTGCCAGTAGTATTATTGGAACAGCTTCATCCTTCTATGGCTACACCTTC.

Only a few counts were recorded for this clone. The V call is TRBV5-1, the J call TRBJ1-1; a weak D match, TRBD1 (5 bases). The CDR3 is 16 residues long. The V gene lost 4 bases and the J gene lost 1 base, with 17 bases spanning the gap. Germline V gives CDR1 SGHRS, CDR2 YFSETQ. The CDR3 protein is CASSLEPSGENTEAFF. The CDR3 bases are TGCGCCAGCAGCCTGGAGCCTTCGGGGGAGAACACTGAAGCTTTCTTT.

This chain connects TRBV5-4 to TRBJ1-3; TRBD1 aligns across 10 bases. Germline V gives CDR1 SGHNT, CDR2 YYREEE (reference sequence). CDR3 length equals 15 residues. The junction had 2 bases not matched to a gene; V was cut back by 3 bases and J by 2 bases. The CDR3 DNA follows: TGTGCCAGCAGCTCCGGGACAGGGGCTGGAAACACCATATATTTT. Its translation: CASSSGTGAGNTIYF.

This clone showed up just a few times. The chain uses TRBV7-3 and TRBJ1-4; D gene ambiguous. The CDR3 extends over 13 amino acids. V was clipped by 2 bases and J by 7 bases, with 8 bases between them. CDR1 is SGHTA, CDR2 FQGTGA, per germline. The CDR3 sequence: CASSLQRGEKLFF. For the CDR3, the DNA is TGTGCCAGCAGCTTACAACGAGGTGAAAAACTGTTTTTT.

The chain combines TRBV5-3 with TRBJ1-6; weak D call: TRBD1 (5 bases). TRBV5-3 carries the ORF label, with uncertain function. This CDR3 is built from 16 residues. The ends were cut back, 6 bases at V and 9 bases at J, with 22 bases in the middle. The CDR3 region is CARNAPRVPMFSPLHF. The CDR3 DNA reads as TGTGCCAGAAACGCACCCAGGGTACCTATGTTTTCACCCCTCCACTTT.

The CDR3 is CASRAGDQETQYF. CDR3 nucleotide sequence: TGTGCCAGCAGGGCGGGGGACCAAGAGACCCAGTACTTC. The V gene is TRBV6-5, the J gene TRBJ2-5; 7 positions match TRBD2. The J segment lost 0 bases and the V segment lost 6 bases, leaving 1 base of the junction unmatched. CDR3 size: 13 residues. Germline values: CDR1 MNHEY, CDR2 SVGAGI.

The chain recombines TRBV21-1 with TRBJ1-1; no check of the table's D call, TRBD1, against the DNA was made. TRBV21-1 is shown as a pseudogene. The CDR3 consists of 16 residues. The CDR3 protein is CASSNMSRGPNTEAFF. CDR3 in DNA: TGTGCCAGCAGCAACATGAGCAGGGGTCCTAACACTGAAGCTTTCTTT.

The rearrangement uses TRBV19 and TRBJ2-5; TRBD2 agrees at 8 bases. The J segment lost 5 bases and the V segment lost 7 bases, leaving 12 bases of the junction unmatched. The CDR3 runs 15 residues. Per germline, CDR1 LNHDA and CDR2 SQIVND (reference sequence). CDR3 sequence (DNA): TGTGCCAGTAAGGAAACGGGGGGGCCTTTGGAGACCCAGTACTTC. This encodes CASKETGGPLETQYF.

This chain connects TRBV6-2 or TRBV6-3 to TRBJ2-2; 15 positions match TRBD2. CDR3 length equals 16 residues. Germline V gene sequence: CDR1 MNHEY, CDR2 SVGEGT. V trimming: 5 bases; J trimming: 6 bases; junction bases outside the gene matches: 4. CDR3 bases: TGTGCCAGCAGTGGACTAGCGGGGGGGCCAGCCGGGGAGCTGTTTTTT. Translating it yields CASSGLAGGPAGELFF.

CDR3: CASTPRTANTGELFF. The CDR3 bases are TGTGCCAGCACCCCCAGGACAGCGAACACCGGGGAGCTGTTTTTT. The rearrangement uses TRBV6-5 and TRBJ2-2; tentatively, D is TRBD1 (6 bases). Trimming removed 7 bases from V and 0 bases from J, with 12 bases in between. The CDR3 spans 15 residues. Germline V gene data show CDR1 as MNHEY and CDR2 as SVGAGI.

This CDR3 is CSVEEAGDTEAFF. The CDR3 region has the DNA TGCAGCGTTGAAGAAGCTGGTGACACTGAAGCTTTCTTT. The chain couples TRBV29-1 to TRBJ1-1; D is ambiguous. The germline gives CDR1 SQVTM, CDR2 ANQGSEA. V lost 0 bases to trimming and J lost 3 bases, with 8 bases between them. The CDR3 extends over 13 amino acids.

This clone appeared a single time. The J gene is TRBJ2-3, the V gene TRBV2; 8 positions match TRBD2. CDR1 and CDR2 (germline): SNHLY, FYNNEI. There are 17 residues in the CDR3. J gave up 5 bases and V 2 bases, and 12 bases lay outside the gene matches. Written as DNA, the CDR3 is TGTGCCAGCAGTGAAAGTGGGTACGGGGGGGCGTTAGATACGCAGTATTTT. The encoded protein is CASSESGYGGALDTQYF.

This clone was seen a single time. The V and J genes are TRBV28 and TRBJ2-7, with 10 bases lining up with TRBD1. This CDR3 comprises 15 residues. The germline CDR1 and CDR2 sequences are MDHEN and SYDVKM. The trim removed 4 bases at V and 2 bases at J, leaving 5 bases unmatched. CDR3 DNA: TGTGCCAGCAGTTCCCCGGGACAGGGGACCTACGAGCAGTACTTC. This translates into CASSSPGQGTYEQYF.

The V call is TRBV5-1, the J call TRBJ2-7, with TRBD2 matching over 14 bases. The CDR3 spans 17 residues. The germline V gene encodes CDR1 SGHRS and CDR2 YFSETQ. After removal of 4 bases from V and 4 bases from J, the junction contained 10 bases not matched to a gene. This chain's CDR3 is CASSAGTSGGISYEQYF. The CDR3, as DNA: TGCGCCAGCAGCGCCGGGACTAGCGGGGGTATCTCTTACGAGCAGTACTTC.

CDR3 loop: CASSLDLSGNTIYF. In DNA, the CDR3 is TGTGCCAGCAGCTTGGATCTCTCTGGAAACACCATATATTTT. The chain is built from TRBV5-4 and TRBJ1-3; D gene uncertain. Germline CDR1 SGHNT, CDR2 YYREEE (reference sequence). V gave up 0 bases and J gave up 0 bases, with 4 bases separating them. The CDR3 is 14 amino acids.

This clone occurred once. CDR3 region: CASSGDSSNQPQHF. CDR3 sequence (DNA): TGTGCCAGCAGCGGAGACAGTAGCAATCAGCCCCAGCATTTT. The V and J genes are TRBV9 and TRBJ1-5; tentatively, D is TRBD1 (5 bases). Trimming cost V 3 bases and J 0 bases, with 7 bases left between them. CDR1 and CDR2 from the germline V gene are SGDLS and YYNGEE. The CDR3 is 14 residues long.